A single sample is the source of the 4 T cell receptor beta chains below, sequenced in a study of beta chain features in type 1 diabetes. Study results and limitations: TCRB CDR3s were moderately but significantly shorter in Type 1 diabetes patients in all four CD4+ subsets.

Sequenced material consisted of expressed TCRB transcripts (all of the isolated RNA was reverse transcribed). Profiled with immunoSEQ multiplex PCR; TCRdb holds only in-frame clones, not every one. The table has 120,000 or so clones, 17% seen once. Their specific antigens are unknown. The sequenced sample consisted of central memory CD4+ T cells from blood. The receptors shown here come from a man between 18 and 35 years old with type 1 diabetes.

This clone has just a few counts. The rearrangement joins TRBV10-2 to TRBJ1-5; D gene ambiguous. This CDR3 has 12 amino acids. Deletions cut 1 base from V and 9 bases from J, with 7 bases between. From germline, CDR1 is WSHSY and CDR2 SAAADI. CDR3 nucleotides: TGCGCCAGCAGTGAGTTTGTATCGCCCCAGCATTTT. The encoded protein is CASSEFVSPQHF.

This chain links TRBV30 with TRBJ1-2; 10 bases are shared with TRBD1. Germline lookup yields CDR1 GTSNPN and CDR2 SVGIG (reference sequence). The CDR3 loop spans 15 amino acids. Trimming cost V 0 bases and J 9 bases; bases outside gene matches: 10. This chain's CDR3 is CAWSVFPGTGESYTF. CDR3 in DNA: TGTGCCTGGAGTGTATTCCCCGGGACAGGGGAAAGCTACACCTTC.

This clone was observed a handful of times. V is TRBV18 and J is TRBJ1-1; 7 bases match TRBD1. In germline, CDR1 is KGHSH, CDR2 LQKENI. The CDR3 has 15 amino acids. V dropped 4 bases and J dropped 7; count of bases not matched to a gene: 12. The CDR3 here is CASSLPTGAVFEAFF. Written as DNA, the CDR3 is TGTGCCAGCTCACTCCCTACAGGGGCGGTTTTTGAAGCTTTCTTT.

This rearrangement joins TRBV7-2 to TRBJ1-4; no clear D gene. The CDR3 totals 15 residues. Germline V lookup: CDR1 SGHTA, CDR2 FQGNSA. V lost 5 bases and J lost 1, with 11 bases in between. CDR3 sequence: CASSPNSGTNEKLFF. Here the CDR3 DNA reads TGTGCCAGCAGCCCGAACTCTGGAACTAATGAAAAACTGTTTTTT.